The T cell receptor beta chain described here comes from a study of cytomegalovirus exposure and HLA in healthy donors. The overall study: Inside one of the first data releases sat about 85 million unique TCRs taken from HLA-typed donors. Study conclusions and caveats: A later analysis associated 15,000 to 20,000 TCR beta sequences with HLA alleles at a 0.05 false discovery rate.

The length of the CDR3 is 12 residues. Germline CDR1 reads GTSNPN; CDR2 reads SVGIG (reference sequence). Between the trimmed V and J ends, which lost 3 bases and 2 bases, there was a span of 5 bases. The PCR had 60 Vbeta and 13 Jbeta primers. How the authors handled the data: It was a later analysis that counted roughly 80 million unique TCR beta chains, of which roughly 10 million were shared. Assay: immunoSEQ multiplex PCR; the TCRdb copy retains only in-frame clones and omits some. D and trimming come from the DNA, and the V and J calls and clone size come from that table. The table has some 77,000 clones, roughly 80% seen once; the top ten hold roughly 7.2%. Concerning this clone: Its target is unknown. The same CDR3 can be traced to other DNA sequences in this sample.

This receptor was obtained from a woman between 35 and 50 years old in good health and CMV-seronegative. The rearrangement links TRBV30 to TRBJ1-3; D is possibly TRBD1 (5 bases). The sequencing sample was made of PBMCs. CDR3 in DNA: TGTGCCTGGAGGACAGCTGGAAACACCATATATTTT. Translation gives CAWRTAGNTIYF.